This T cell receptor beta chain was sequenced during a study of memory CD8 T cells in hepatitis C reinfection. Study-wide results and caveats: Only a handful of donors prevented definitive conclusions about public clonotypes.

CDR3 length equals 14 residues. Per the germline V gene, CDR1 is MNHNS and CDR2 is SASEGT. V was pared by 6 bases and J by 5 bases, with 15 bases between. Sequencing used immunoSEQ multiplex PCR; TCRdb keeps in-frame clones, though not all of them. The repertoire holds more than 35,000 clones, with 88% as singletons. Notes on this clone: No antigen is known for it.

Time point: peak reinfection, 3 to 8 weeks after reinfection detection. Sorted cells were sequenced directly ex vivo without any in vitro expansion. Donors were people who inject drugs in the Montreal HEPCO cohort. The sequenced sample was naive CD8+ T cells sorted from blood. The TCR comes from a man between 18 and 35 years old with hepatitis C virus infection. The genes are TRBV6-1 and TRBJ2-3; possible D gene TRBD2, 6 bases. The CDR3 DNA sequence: TGTGCCAGCAGCCCGCGGACTAAGGGAGATACGCAGTATTTT. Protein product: CASSPRTKGDTQYF.